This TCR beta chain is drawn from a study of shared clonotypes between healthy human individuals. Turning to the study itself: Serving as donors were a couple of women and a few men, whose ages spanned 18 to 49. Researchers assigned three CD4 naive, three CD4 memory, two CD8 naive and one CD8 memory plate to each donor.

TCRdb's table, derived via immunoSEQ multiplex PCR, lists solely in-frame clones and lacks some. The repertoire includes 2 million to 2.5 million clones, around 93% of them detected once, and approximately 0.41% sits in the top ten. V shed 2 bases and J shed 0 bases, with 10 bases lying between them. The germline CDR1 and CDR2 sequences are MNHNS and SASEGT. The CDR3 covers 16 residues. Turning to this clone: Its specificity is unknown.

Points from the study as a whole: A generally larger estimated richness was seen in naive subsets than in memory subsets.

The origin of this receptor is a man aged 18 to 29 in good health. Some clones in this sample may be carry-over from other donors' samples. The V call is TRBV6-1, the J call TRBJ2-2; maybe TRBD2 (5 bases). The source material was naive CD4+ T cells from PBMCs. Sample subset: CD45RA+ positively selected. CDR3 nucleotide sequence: TGTGCCAGCAGTGAATTCGGGGTATCGAACACCGGGGAGCTGTTTTTT. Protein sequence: CASSEFGVSNTGELFF.